This T cell receptor beta chain emerged from a study of PD-1 blockade in classical Hodgkin lymphoma. Study-wide points: Newly diagnosed patients were reported to start with lower TCR diversity than healthy donors.

There was relapse after autologous stem cell transplantation in every patient, and there was variation in brentuximab vedotin exposure. V lost 7 bases, J lost 1 base, and 19 bases lay in between. The CDR3 extends over 16 amino acids. The germline V gene encodes CDR1 LNHDA and CDR2 SQIVND (reference sequence). This clone was recorded a few times. Its cognate antigen is unknown. Assay: immunoSEQ multiplex PCR; the TCRdb copy retains only in-frame clones and omits some. The sample carries tens of thousands of clones, approximately 78% recorded once. The chain joins TRBV19 to TRBJ1-1; the D is unclear. The sequence was collected from a human donor with classical Hodgkin lymphoma. This specimen consisted of peripheral blood mononuclear cells (PBMCs), obtained at baseline. CDR3 bases: TGTGCCAGTACTCCCAGTTTGGTCAGGTGGAACACTGAAGCTTTCTTT. Amino acid sequence: CASTPSLVRWNTEAFF.